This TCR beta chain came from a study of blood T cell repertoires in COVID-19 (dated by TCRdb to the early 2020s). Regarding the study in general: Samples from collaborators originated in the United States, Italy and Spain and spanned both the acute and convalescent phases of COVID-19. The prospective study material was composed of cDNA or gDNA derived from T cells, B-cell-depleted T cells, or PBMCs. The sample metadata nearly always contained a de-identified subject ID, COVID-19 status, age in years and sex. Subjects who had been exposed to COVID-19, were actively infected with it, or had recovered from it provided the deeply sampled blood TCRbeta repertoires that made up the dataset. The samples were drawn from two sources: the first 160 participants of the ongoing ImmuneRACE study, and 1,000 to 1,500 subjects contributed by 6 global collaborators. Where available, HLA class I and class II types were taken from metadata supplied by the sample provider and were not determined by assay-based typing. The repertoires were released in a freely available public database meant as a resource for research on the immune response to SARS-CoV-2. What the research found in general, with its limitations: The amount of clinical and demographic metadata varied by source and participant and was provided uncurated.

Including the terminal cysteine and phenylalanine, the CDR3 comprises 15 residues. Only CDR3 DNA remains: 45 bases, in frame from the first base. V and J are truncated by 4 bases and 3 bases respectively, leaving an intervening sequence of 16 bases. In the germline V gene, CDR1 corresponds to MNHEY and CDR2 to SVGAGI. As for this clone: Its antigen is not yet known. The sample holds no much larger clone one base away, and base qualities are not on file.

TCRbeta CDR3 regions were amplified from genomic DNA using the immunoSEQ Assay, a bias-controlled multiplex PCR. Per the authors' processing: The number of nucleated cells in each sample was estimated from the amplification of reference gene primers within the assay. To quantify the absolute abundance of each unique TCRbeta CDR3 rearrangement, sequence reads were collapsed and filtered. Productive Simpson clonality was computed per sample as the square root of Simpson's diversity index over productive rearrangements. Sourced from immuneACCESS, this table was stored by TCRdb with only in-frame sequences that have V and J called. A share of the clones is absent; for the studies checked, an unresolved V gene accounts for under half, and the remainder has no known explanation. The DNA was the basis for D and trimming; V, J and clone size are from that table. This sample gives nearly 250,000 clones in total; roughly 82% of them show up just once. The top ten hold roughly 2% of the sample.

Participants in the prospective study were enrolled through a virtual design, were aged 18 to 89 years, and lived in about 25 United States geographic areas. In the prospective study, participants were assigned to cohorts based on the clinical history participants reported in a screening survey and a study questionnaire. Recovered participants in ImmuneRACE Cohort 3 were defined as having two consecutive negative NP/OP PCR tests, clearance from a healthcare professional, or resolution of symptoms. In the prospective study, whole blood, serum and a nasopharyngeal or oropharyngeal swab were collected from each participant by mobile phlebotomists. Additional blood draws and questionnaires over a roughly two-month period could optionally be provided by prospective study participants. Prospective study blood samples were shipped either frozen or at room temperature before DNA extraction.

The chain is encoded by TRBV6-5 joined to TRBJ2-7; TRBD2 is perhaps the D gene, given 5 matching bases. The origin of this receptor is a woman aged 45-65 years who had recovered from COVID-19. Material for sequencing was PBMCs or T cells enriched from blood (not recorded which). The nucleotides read TGTGCCAGCAGTTCAGAGACTACCGGGGACTACGAGCAGTACTTC. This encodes CASSSETTGDYEQYF.